Below, 30 T cell receptor beta chains from the same sample are listed, as sequenced in a study of CD8+CD57+ T cells in acquired aplastic anemia. TCR beta VDJ and CDR3 profiles were obtained from a genomic DNA template. Each CDR3 protein is one row after TCRdb ran MiXCR on the reads. The sample has 150,000 to 200,000 distinct CDR3 sequences, around half seen once; the top ten hold approximately 1%. All sequencing subjects had displayed CD8+CD57+ cell expansion on flow cytometry. The specimen sequenced was sorted CD4+, CD8+, or CD8+CD57+ T cells (not recorded which) from PBMCs. The source is a human donor with aplastic anemia.

V is TRBV7-2 and J is TRBJ2-7; no reliable D call. From germline, CDR1 is SGHTA and CDR2 FQGNSA. The CDR3 spans 11 residues. Trimming removed 5 bases from V and 10 bases from J, with 12 bases in between. The CDR3 is CASSGKTEQYF. In DNA form, the CDR3 reads TGTGCCAGCAGCGGTAAAACAGAACAGTACTTC.

This clonotype was detected once. The chain employs TRBV29-1 and TRBJ2-5; D may match TRBD1 or TRBD2 (5 bases each). The CDR3 has 12 residues. The V end was cut by 8 bases, the J end by 4 bases, with 14 bases between. Germline assignment: CDR1 SQVTM and CDR2 ANQGSEA. CDR3 coding DNA: TGCAGCCAAACAGTTGGGACAGAGACCCAGTACTTC. It is translated as CSQTVGTETQYF. Together with reference TRBV29-1 and TRBJ2-5, the CDR3 gives the full variable domain: SAVISQKPSRDICQRGTSLTIQCQVDSQVTMMFWYRQQPGQSLTLIATANQGSEATYESGFVIDKFPISRPNLTFSTLTVSNMSPEDSSIYLCSQTVGTETQYFGPGTRLLVL.

This clonotype was seen many times. This CDR3 is CASSVGTMNTEAFF. The CDR3, as DNA: TGTGCCAGCAGCGTAGGCACTATGAACACTGAAGCTTTCTTT. This chain connects TRBV9 to TRBJ1-1, with unresolved D. There are 14 residues in the CDR3. The germline V gene has CDR1 SGDLS and CDR2 YYNGEE. The V end lost 0 bases, the J end lost 0 bases, and 6 bases lay between the germline ends.

Of note for this clonotype: This may come from a read error, since a much larger clone is one base off. It is likely a read error, because the conserved phenylalanine at the end of the CDR3 is missing. The V and J genes are TRBV19 and TRBJ1-4, with 11 bases matching TRBD1. V was clipped by 5 bases and J by 1 base; unmatched bases: 3. Germline V lookup: CDR1 LNHDA, CDR2 SQIVND (reference sequence). This CDR3 comprises 16 residues. CDR3 DNA sequence: TGTGCCAGTAGTCTGGGACAGGGGGGAACTAATGAAAAACTGTTTTCT. It encodes CASSLGQGGTNEKLFS.

The chain combines TRBV2 with TRBJ2-1, with D hard to call. CDR1 is SNHLY, CDR2 FYNNEI, per germline. V dropped 7 bases and J dropped 5 bases, with 12 bases sitting between them. The length of the CDR3 is 13 residues. Written as DNA, the CDR3 is TGTGCCAGCACCGAGTTGCCAAACAATGAGCAGTTCTTC. It translates to CASTELPNNEQFF.

This clonotype was detected a few times. This chain links TRBV5-1 with TRBJ2-7; D is perhaps TRBD1 (6 bases). Trimming removed 3 bases at V and 7 bases at J, with 17 bases between. Germline lookup yields CDR1 SGHRS and CDR2 YFSETQ. CDR3 length equals 14 residues. In nucleotides, the CDR3 is TGCGCCAGCAGCTACGGGACACGGGTTGGGGAGCAGTACTTC. It translates to CASSYGTRVGEQYF. Looking up the rest from reference TRBV5-1 and TRBJ2-7 gives the full variable domain: KAGVTQTPRYLIKTRGQQVTLSCSPISGHRSVSWYQQTPGQGLQFLFEYFSETQRNKGNFPGRFSGRQFSNSRSEMNVSTLELGDSALYLCASSYGTRVGEQYFGPGTRLTVT.

Only a few counts were recorded for this clonotype. Written as DNA, the CDR3 is TGTGCCAGCAGCCAAGGGGGTAGTACGAACACCGGGGAGCTGTTTTTT. Encoded protein: CASSQGGSTNTGELFF. The rearrangement uses TRBV3-1 and TRBJ2-2; D gene unclear. Germline lookup yields CDR1 LGHDT and CDR2 YNNKEL (reference sequence). V was shortened by 1 base and J by 0 bases, with 9 bases between the two germline ends. The length of the CDR3 is 16 residues.

This clonotype has ten or more counts. V is TRBV20-1 and J is TRBJ2-2; D remains unclear. This CDR3 has 15 amino acids. The V end was cut by 3 bases, the J end by 1 base, with 12 bases between. CDR1 DFQATT and CDR2 SNEGSKA come from the germline V gene (reference sequence). The CDR3 reads CSASPPTKNTGELFF. CDR3 in DNA: TGCAGTGCTAGTCCCCCGACAAAGAACACCGGGGAGCTGTTTTTT.

This clonotype was seen repeatedly, ten times or more. The J gene is TRBJ2-7, the V gene TRBV3-1; D remains unclear. The length of the CDR3 is 12 residues. The germline V gene has CDR1 LGHDT and CDR2 YNNKEL (reference sequence). Trimming pared 4 bases from V and 6 bases from J, leaving 10 bases between. CDR3 amino acids: CASSLLGLEQYF. The CDR3 DNA sequence: TGTGCCAGCAGCCTCTTGGGCCTCGAGCAGTACTTC.

This clonotype turned up a few times. J is TRBJ1-2 and V is TRBV12-3 or TRBV12-4; 7 bases agree with TRBD1. The CDR3 extends over 14 amino acids. The V and J ends lost 6 bases and 5 bases, in that order; junction bases with no gene match: 9. CDR3 loop: CASRQRGLVYGYTF. CDR3 nucleotides: TGTGCCAGCAGGCAGAGGGGGCTCGTATATGGCTACACCTTC.

This clonotype was counted at least ten times. V and J are TRBV5-6 and TRBJ2-5; 9 bases agree with TRBD2. The V gene end was trimmed by 0 bases and the J gene end by 3 bases; junction bases not matched to a gene: 3. CDR1 is SGHDT, CDR2 YYEEEE, per germline. The CDR3 sequence is 15 residues long. The CDR3 region has the DNA TGTGCCAGCAGCTTGGAGGAGCGGGGGGAAGAGACCCAGTACTTC. Residues: CASSLEERGEETQYF.

This sequence joins TRBV5-4 and TRBJ2-7, with D perhaps matching TRBD2 (5 bases). Germline lookup yields CDR1 SGHNT and CDR2 YYREEE (reference sequence). The CDR3 sequence is 13 residues long. V was clipped by 3 bases and J by 2 bases, with 9 bases between them. The CDR3 spells CASSSGNPYEQYF. CDR3 DNA: TGTGCCAGCAGCTCGGGGAACCCCTACGAGCAGTACTTC.

This clonotype was counted between two and nine times. A read error may explain this, as a much larger clone is one base away. This chain uses TRBV5-6 with TRBJ1-5; unclear D gene. This CDR3 has 15 amino acids. Germline CDR1 SGHDT, CDR2 YYEEEE. Trimming removed 0 bases from V and 0 bases from J, with 7 bases in between. The CDR3 DNA is TGTGCCAGCAGCTTGGGGGGTTGTAGCAATCAGCCCCAGCATTTT. Translating gives CASSLGGCSNQPQHF.

The sample holds many counts of this clonotype. The V gene is TRBV19, the J gene TRBJ1-6, with 7 positions matching TRBD1. CDR3 size: 14 residues. Germline values: CDR1 LNHDA, CDR2 SQIVND (reference sequence). V dropped 4 bases and J dropped 8; count of bases not matched to a gene: 5. CDR3 loop: CASSRVRGDSPLHF. DNA of the CDR3: TGTGCCAGTAGTAGGGTCAGGGGGGATTCACCCCTCCACTTT.

This clonotype was recorded at least ten times. The rearrangement uses TRBV29-1 and TRBJ2-3, with D possibly being TRBD2 (5 bases). With 1 base removed from V and 5 bases from J, the gap between germline ends came to 7 bases. The CDR3 loop spans 12 amino acids. Per the germline V gene, CDR1 is SQVTM and CDR2 is ANQGSEA. CDR3 amino acids: CSVEGGLDTQYF. The CDR3 DNA reads as TGCAGCGTTGAAGGAGGGTTAGATACGCAGTATTTT.

This clonotype was found a few times. The V gene is TRBV4-2, the J gene TRBJ1-2, with TRBD1 matching 8 bases. Germline V gives CDR1 LGHNA, CDR2 YNFKEQ. J was trimmed by 2 bases and V by 3 bases; bases with no gene match: 8. The CDR3 has 16 amino acids. In DNA form, the CDR3 reads TGTGCCAGCAGCCACAGACAGGGGTCCCCAAACTATGGCTACACCTTC. Amino acid sequence: CASSHRQGSPNYGYTF.

The CDR3 nucleotides are TGTGCCAGCAGTCACCACACACTAGACACCGGGGAGCTGTTTTTT. Protein sequence: CASSHHTLDTGELFF. This rearrangement joins TRBV6-5 to TRBJ2-2; possibly TRBD2 for D (5 bases). CDR3 length: 15 amino acids. Germline loops: CDR1 MNHEY, CDR2 SVGAGI. The V end was cut by 5 bases, the J end by 3 bases, with 13 bases between.

DNA of the CDR3: TGCAGCCAGGGGGTGGCCTACGAGCAGTACTTC. It translates to CSQGVAYEQYF. J is TRBJ2-7 and V is TRBV29-1; 7 nucleotides line up with TRBD1. Germline assignment: CDR1 SQVTM and CDR2 ANQGSEA. This CDR3 has 11 residues. J was trimmed by 2 bases and V by 8 bases; bases with no gene match: 3.

The gene calls are TRBV20-1 and TRBJ1-3, with 7 bases identical to TRBD1. The germline V gene has CDR1 DFQATT and CDR2 SNEGSKA (reference sequence). This CDR3 is built from 13 residues. The V gene end was trimmed by 6 bases and the J gene end by 4 bases; junction bases not matched to a gene: 6. CDR3 sequence: CSARQGPGNTIYF. The CDR3 DNA sequence: TGCAGTGCAAGACAGGGCCCGGGAAACACCATATATTTT.

This clonotype occurred a few times. The chain has TRBV20-1 and TRBJ1-1; 9 nucleotides agree with TRBD1. CDR3 length: 15 residues. CDR1 and CDR2 (germline): DFQATT, SNEGSKA (reference sequence). Germline trimming cut 3 bases from V and 3 bases from J; bases unmatched to any gene: 8. CDR3 bases: TGCAGTGCTAGCCGCGGGACAGGGAGGCACACTGAAGCTTTCTTT. It yields the protein CSASRGTGRHTEAFF.

The chain combines TRBV10-3 with TRBJ1-3; perhaps TRBD1 as D (5 bases). V was cut by 6 bases and J by 0 bases, with 12 bases left in between. This CDR3 region has 15 residues. Germline V gives CDR1 ENHRY, CDR2 SYGVKD. Here the CDR3 reads CAIRDKGSSGNTIYF. DNA for the CDR3: TGTGCCATCAGGGACAAGGGGAGCTCTGGAAACACCATATATTTT.

This clonotype was recorded at least ten times. The V and J genes are TRBV7-9 and TRBJ2-7, with TRBD1 matching over 9 bases. This CDR3 is 17 amino acids long. V dropped 3 bases and J dropped 4; count of bases not matched to a gene: 13. CDR1 is SEHNR, CDR2 FQNEAQ, per germline (reference sequence). DNA for the CDR3: TGTGCCAGCAGCTTTTTCCCGCGGGACAGGGTAATATACGAGCAGTACTTC. Translating gives CASSFFPRDRVIYEQYF.

This clonotype was observed many times. In DNA form, the CDR3 reads TGTGCCAGCAGCCCCCGGGACAGGGCGGTCACTGAAGCTTTCTTT. It codes for CASSPRDRAVTEAFF. The chain employs TRBV7-8 and TRBJ1-1; 9 nucleotides agree with TRBD1. The CDR3 totals 15 residues. Germline-derived CDR1 and CDR2 are SGHVS and FQNEAQ. Unmatched junction bases numbered 8, after V lost 5 bases and J lost 4 bases.

The chain has TRBV10-3 and TRBJ2-6; 9 nucleotides align to TRBD1. J lost 4 bases, V lost 5 bases, and 6 bases had no gene match. CDR3 size: 16 residues. Germline V lookup: CDR1 ENHRY, CDR2 SYGVKD. In DNA form, the CDR3 reads TGTGCCATCAGTAAACAGGGGGCGGAAGGGGCCAACGTCCTGACTTTC. Translation gives CAISKQGAEGANVLTF.

The chain has TRBV24-1 and TRBJ2-1; D unclear. This CDR3 has 14 amino acids. V lost 7 bases to trimming and J lost 3 bases, with 12 bases between them. Germline CDR1 KGHDR, CDR2 SFDVKD. In DNA, the CDR3 is TGTGCCACCAGCTCGAGGCTTCTCTACAATGAGCAGTTCTTC. Residues: CATSSRLLYNEQFF.

This clonotype was counted ten times or more. V gene TRBV29-1 combines with J gene TRBJ1-2; D is possibly TRBD1 (6 bases). The V gene's germline CDR1 is SQVTM and CDR2 ANQGSEA. The CDR3 totals 14 residues. V lost 2 bases to trimming and J lost 2 bases, with 12 bases between them. The DNA for the CDR3 is TGCAGCGTTGAAATACAGGGCCTGAACTATGGCTACACCTTC. Protein sequence: CSVEIQGLNYGYTF.

The CDR3 nucleotides read TGTGCCAGCAGTGAACCACAGGGGGTGAACACTGAAGCTTTCTTT. This translates into CASSEPQGVNTEAFF. V and J are TRBV2 and TRBJ1-1; 8 nucleotides line up with TRBD1. The V gene end was trimmed by 2 bases and the J gene end by 0 bases; junction bases not matched to a gene: 2. Germline-derived CDR1 and CDR2 are SNHLY and FYNNEI. This CDR3 region has 15 residues. Full variable domain (remainder filled in from reference TRBV2 and TRBJ1-1): EPEVTQTPSHQVTQMGQEVILRCVPISNHLYFYWYRQILGQKVEFLVSFYNNEISEKSEIFDDQFSVERPDGSNFTLKIRSTKLEDSAMYFCASSEPQGVNTEAFFGQGTRLTVV.

This clonotype was found a few times. The chain uses TRBV10-2 and TRBJ1-6; TRBD1 matches 8 bases. CDR3 size: 13 residues. Per germline, CDR1 WSHSY and CDR2 SAAADI. V lost 3 bases, J lost 8 bases, and 0 bases stayed unmatched. CDR3 nucleotide sequence: TGCGCCAGCAGTGAACAGGGGGATTCACCCCTCCACTTT. Its protein product is CASSEQGDSPLHF.

This chain joins TRBV11-2 and TRBJ2-7; 8 bases are a match to TRBD1. J lost 0 bases, V lost 6 bases, and 13 bases had no gene match. Germline lookup yields CDR1 SGHAT and CDR2 FQNNGV. The length of the CDR3 is 17 residues. The CDR3, as DNA: TGTGCCAGCAGTTTGGGGCAAACAGGGGGACTCTCCTACGAGCAGTACTTC. Encoded protein: CASSLGQTGGLSYEQYF.

The rearrangement uses TRBV19 and TRBJ1-2; D is perhaps TRBD1 (5 bases). The V gene lost 1 base and the J gene lost 3 bases, with 9 bases spanning the gap. Germline CDR1 LNHDA, CDR2 SQIVND (reference sequence). This CDR3 has 14 residues. The chain's CDR3 is CASSIAGTDYGYTF. The CDR3 region has the DNA TGTGCCAGTAGTATAGCCGGGACGGACTATGGCTACACCTTC.